This T cell receptor beta chain was captured by sequencing in a study of shared clonotypes between healthy human individuals. Notes on the study in general: At large depth, rarefaction still showed sorted-subset sequencing to be incomplete.

The run depth of the assay was deep. For sorted subsets, roughly 210 ng DNA per replicate equaled 30,000 or so T cell genomes. Sequenced by immunoSEQ multiplex PCR; TCRdb stores in-frame clones only, minus some. The sample has millions of clones, roughly 91% seen once. Regarding this clone: Its antigen remains unknown.

Cells designated naive CD8 were CD45RO-negative and were positively selected for CCR7, with terminally differentiated effector memory CD45RA+ cells excluded. The sample consisted of naive CD8+ T cells from PBMCs. The receptor comes from a man between 18 and 29 years old in good health. Some clones in this sample may be carry-over from other donors' samples.

The CDR3 loop reads CASSSETGGLNNEQFF. The CDR3 nucleotides are TGTGCCAGCAGCTCTGAGACAGGGGGACTTAACAATGAGCAGTTCTTC. This sequence joins TRBV28 and TRBJ2-1, with TRBD1 identical over 9 bases. This CDR3 spans 16 amino acids. V lost 6 bases and J lost 5; bases outside the gene matches: 11. Germline V lookup: CDR1 MDHEN, CDR2 SYDVKM.